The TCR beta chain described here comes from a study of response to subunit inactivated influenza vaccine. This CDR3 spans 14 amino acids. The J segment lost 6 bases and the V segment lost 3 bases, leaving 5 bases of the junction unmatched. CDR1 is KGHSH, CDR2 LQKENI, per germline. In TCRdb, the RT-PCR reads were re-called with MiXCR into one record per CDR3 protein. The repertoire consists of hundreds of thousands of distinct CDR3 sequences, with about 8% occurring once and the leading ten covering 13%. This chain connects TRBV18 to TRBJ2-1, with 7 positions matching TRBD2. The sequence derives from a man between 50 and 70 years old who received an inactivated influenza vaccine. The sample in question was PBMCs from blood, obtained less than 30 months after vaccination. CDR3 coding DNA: TGTGCCAGCTCACCTGGGGAGGGGTCCAATGAGCAGTTCTTC. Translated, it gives CASSPGEGSNEQFF.